The rows below give T cell receptor beta chains drawn from one sample of a study of regulatory T cells in long-lasting Graves disease. TCRdb reprocessed the multiplex PCR reads with MiXCR, giving one entry per CDR3 protein. The sample has a few hundred thousand distinct CDR3 sequences, around 18% seen once; the top ten hold roughly a fifth. Sample: peripheral blood mononuclear cells (PBMCs), taken at new diagnosis, from a patient treated with antithyroid drugs. The receptors stem from a female donor with Graves disease. Both conserved end residues are part of each CDR3. Fields, in order: clone size, V gene, D gene, J gene, CDR3 protein, CDR3 DNA. A D gene is named only where the DNA matches it firmly. Not all rows give a size; the values are once, few, many and, for expanded clones, a class.

>many|TRBV5-1|TRBD1|TRBJ2-1
CASSLRDTMRTGAYNEQFF
TGCGCCAGCAGCTTGAGGGATACAATGCGGACAGGGGCCTACAATGAGCAGTTCTTC
>.|TRBV2|.|TRBJ2-1
CASSENSGRYSYNEQFF
TGTGCCAGCAGTGAAAATTCGGGGAGATACTCCTACAATGAGCAGTTCTTC
>many|TRBV20-1|TRBD2|TRBJ2-7
CSARASGRTYEQYF
TGCAGTGCTAGAGCCAGCGGGAGGACTTACGAGCAGTACTTC
>few|TRBV19|TRBD1|TRBJ1-3
CASRNRGNFGNTIYF
TGTGCCAGTAGAAACAGGGGAAACTTTGGAAACACCATATATTTT
>.|TRBV11-1|TRBD2|TRBJ2-7
CASSYGRESGEQYF
TGTGCCAGCAGCTATGGGCGGGAGTCGGGTGAGCAGTACTTC
>many|TRBV6-5|.|TRBJ1-1
CASSLRGVNSEAFF
TGTGCCAGCAGTTTAAGAGGGGTTAATAGCGAAGCTTTCTTT
>many|TRBV6-1|.|TRBJ1-2
CASRRGDGYTF
TGTGCCAGCAGAAGGGGCGATGGCTACACCTTC
>many|TRBV7-6|TRBD1|TRBJ2-7
CASSFRPTGEDEQYF
TGTGCCAGCAGCTTCCGTCCGACAGGGGAGGACGAGCAGTACTTC
>few|TRBV19|TRBD1|TRBJ1-5
CASSPVTATGLPQPQHF
TGTGCCAGTAGTCCCGTGACCGCGACAGGGCTGCCTCAGCCCCAGCATTTT
>many|TRBV7-8|TRBD1|TRBJ2-3
CASSPARGRPSDTQYF
TGTGCCAGCAGCCCCGCGAGGGGGCGTCCGTCAGATACGCAGTATTTT
>many|TRBV20-1|.|TRBJ2-2
CSARNPGRFTGELFF
TGCAGTGCCAGGAACCCTGGGAGGTTCACCGGGGAGCTGTTTTTT
>.|TRBV19|.|TRBJ2-1
CASSLSTSFTEQFF
TGTGCCAGTAGTCTATCTACTAGCTTTACTGAGCAGTTCTTC
>many|TRBV6-2/TRBV6-3|TRBD1|TRBJ2-3
CASSWTGPTDTQYF
TGTGCCAGCAGTTGGACAGGGCCCACAGATACGCAGTATTTT
>many|TRBV20-1|.|TRBJ1-5
CSARVAVGRNQPQHF
TGCAGTGCTAGGGTTGCGGTTGGGCGCAATCAGCCCCAGCATTTT
>.|TRBV7-3|TRBD1|TRBJ1-2
CASSLSHPPRQGYGYTF
TGTGCCAGCAGCTTATCCCATCCCCCGCGACAGGGCTATGGCTACACCTTC
>many|TRBV4-3|TRBD2|TRBJ2-3
CASSLSGASPGAQYF
TGCGCCAGCAGCCTCAGCGGGGCCTCACCCGGTGCGCAGTATTTT
>.|TRBV19|.|TRBJ1-5
CASSIRFAGQPQHF
TGTGCCAGTAGTATAAGGTTCGCTGGGCAGCCCCAGCATTTT
>many|TRBV11-3|.|TRBJ2-1
CASSLDSFSYNEQFF
TGTGCCAGCAGCTTAGACTCCTTTTCCTACAATGAGCAGTTCTTC
>few|TRBV27|.|TRBJ2-7
CTSSLVDSSYEQYF
TGTACCAGCAGTTTAGTCGACAGCTCCTACGAGCAGTACTTC
>few|TRBV4-3|.|TRBJ2-7
CASSQDYQGLEYF
TGCGCCAGCAGCCAAGATTACCAGGGATTAGAGTACTTC
>many|TRBV7-2|.|TRBJ1-4
CASSQEWGRGYEKLFF
TGCGCCAGCAGCCAAGAATGGGGCAGGGGATACGAAAAACTGTTTTTT
>.|TRBV20-1|.|TRBJ1-5
CSARAGSSNQPQHF
TGCAGTGCTAGAGCCGGGAGCAGCAATCAGCCCCAGCATTTT
>.|TRBV27|TRBD1|TRBJ1-1
CASSFYSPTGDTEAFF
TGTGCCAGCAGTTTTTACTCACCTACAGGGGACACTGAAGCTTTCTTT
>many|TRBV20-1|.|TRBJ2-5
CSARDLARYETQYF
TGCAGTGCTAGAGATCTCGCGCGGTACGAGACCCAGTACTTC
>many|TRBV2|.|TRBJ2-7
CASGPSSYEQYF
TGTGCCAGCGGACCCTCCTCCTACGAGCAGTACTTC
>many|TRBV11-2|.|TRBJ1-6
CASSLERTGNSPLHF
TGTGCCAGCAGCTTAGAGCGGACTGGAAATTCACCCCTCCACTTT
>many|TRBV18|TRBD1|TRBJ1-2
CASSSGQGKGYTF
TGTGCCAGCTCATCCGGACAGGGCAAAGGCTACACCTTC
>few|TRBV30|.|TRBJ1-1
CAWRGAGIYTEAFF
TGTGCCTGGAGGGGTGCAGGGATTTATACTGAAGCTTTCTTT
>many|TRBV10-3|TRBD2|TRBJ2-3
CAILSGRGADTQYF
TGTGCCATCCTTAGCGGGAGAGGGGCAGATACGCAGTATTTT
>.|TRBV28|TRBD1|TRBJ1-2
CASSTPGTGGANGYTF
TGTGCCAGCAGTACGCCCGGGACAGGGGGCGCAAATGGCTACACCTTC
>many|TRBV4-2|TRBD2|TRBJ2-2
CASSQGGSGTGELFF
TGTGCCAGCAGCCAAGGCGGGAGCGGAACCGGGGAGCTGTTTTTT
>many|TRBV11-2|.|TRBJ2-7
CASSPSSLHEQYF
TGTGCCAGCAGCCCTTCTAGTCTCCACGAGCAGTACTTC
>many|TRBV30|.|TRBJ1-1
CAWRFSSNTEAFF
TGTGCCTGGAGGTTCAGCTCGAACACTGAAGCTTTCTTT
>once|TRBV27|TRBD1|TRBJ1-6
CASSLTGTGYNSPLHF
TGTGCCAGCAGTCTAACTGGGACAGGCTATAATTCACCCCTCCACTTT
>once|TRBV28|.|TRBJ1-2
CASSLRTPGYTF
TGTGCCAGCAGTCTTCGGACCCCTGGCTACACCTTC
>many|TRBV28|.|TRBJ2-6
CASGLGGANVLTF
TGTGCCAGCGGCTTGGGGGGAGCCAACGTCCTGACTTTC
>many|TRBV27|TRBD1|TRBJ1-1
CASSPWTGEDTEAFF
TGTGCCAGCAGTCCCTGGACAGGGGAGGACACTGAAGCTTTCTTT
>many|TRBV6-1|TRBD1|TRBJ2-1
CASSEQGALNNEQFF
TGTGCCAGCAGTGAGCAGGGGGCGCTCAACAATGAGCAGTTCTTC
>many|TRBV28|.|TRBJ1-5
CASSETDRSNQPQHF
TGTGCCAGCAGCGAGACAGACAGAAGCAATCAGCCCCAGCATTTT
>.|TRBV6-2/TRBV6-3|.|TRBJ1-1
CASSMTLNTEAFF
TGTGCCAGCAGTATGACACTGAACACTGAAGCTTTCTTT
>few|TRBV29-1|.|TRBJ2-3
CSVEGSLTQYF
TGCAGCGTTGAAGGTTCCCTTACGCAGTATTTT
>many|TRBV7-3|TRBD1|TRBJ2-1
CASSARDREIHEQFF
TGTGCCAGCAGCGCACGGGACAGGGAAATACATGAGCAGTTCTTC
>.|TRBV19|TRBD2|TRBJ2-1
CASSMGGGEYNEQFF
TGTGCCAGTAGTATGGGCGGGGGTGAATACAATGAGCAGTTCTTC
>many|TRBV6-2/TRBV6-3|.|TRBJ2-5
CASSRLGPSETQYF
TGTGCCAGCAGTCGTCTGGGGCCTTCGGAGACCCAGTACTTC
>.|TRBV20-1|TRBD2|TRBJ2-1
CSARDSSGSYHEQFF
TGCAGTGCTAGAGATTCTAGCGGGAGTTACCATGAGCAGTTCTTC